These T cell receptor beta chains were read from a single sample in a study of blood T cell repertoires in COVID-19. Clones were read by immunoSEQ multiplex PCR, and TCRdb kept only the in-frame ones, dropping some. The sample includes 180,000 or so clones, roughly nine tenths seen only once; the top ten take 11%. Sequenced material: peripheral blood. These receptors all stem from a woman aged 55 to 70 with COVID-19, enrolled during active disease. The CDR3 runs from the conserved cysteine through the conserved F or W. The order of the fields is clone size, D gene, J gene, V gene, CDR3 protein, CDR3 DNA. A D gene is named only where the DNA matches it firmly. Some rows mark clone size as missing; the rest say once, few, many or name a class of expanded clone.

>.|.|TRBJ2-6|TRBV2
CASREDSSGANVLTF
TGTGCCAGTCGTGAGGACAGCTCTGGGGCCAACGTCCTGACTTTC
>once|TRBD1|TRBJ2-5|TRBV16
CASSPRTGRETQYF
TGTGCCAGCAGCCCCCGGACAGGCCGAGAGACCCAGTACTTC
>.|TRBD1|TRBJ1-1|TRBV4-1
CASSQEGGQGITEAFF
TGCGCCAGCAGCCAAGAAGGGGGACAGGGGATCACTGAAGCTTTCTTT
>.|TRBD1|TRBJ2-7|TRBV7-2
CASSRQGSYEQYF
TGTGCCAGCAGCCGACAGGGCTCCTACGAGCAGTACTTC
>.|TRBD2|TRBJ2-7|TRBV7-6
CASSFGGTSGTYEQYF
TGTGCCAGCAGCTTCGGAGGGACTAGCGGGACCTACGAGCAGTACTTC
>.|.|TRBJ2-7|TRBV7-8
CASSRAEVQYF
TGTGCCAGCAGCCGCGCGGAGGTGCAGTACTTC
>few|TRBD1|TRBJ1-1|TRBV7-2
CASSNQRQGTEAFF
TGTGCCAGCAGCAACCAAAGACAGGGGACTGAAGCTTTCTTT
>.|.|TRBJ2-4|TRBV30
CAWDRAKNIQYF
TGTGCCTGGGACAGGGCCAAAAACATTCAGTACTTC
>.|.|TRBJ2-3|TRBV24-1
CATSDRSSGTDTQYF
TGTGCCACCAGTGATCGGAGTTCCGGCACAGATACGCAGTATTTT
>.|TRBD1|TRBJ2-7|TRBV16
CASSQSGGTGNSYEQYF
TGTGCCAGCAGCCAATCGGGAGGGACAGGGAACTCCTACGAGCAGTACTTC
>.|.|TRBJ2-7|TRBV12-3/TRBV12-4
CASSGFYEQYF
TGTGCCAGTTCGGGATTCTACGAGCAGTACTTC
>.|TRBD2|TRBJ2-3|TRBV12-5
CASASGLGPTDTQYF
TGTGCTAGTGCTTCAGGACTAGGGCCCACAGATACGCAGTATTTT
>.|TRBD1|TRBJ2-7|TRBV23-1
CASTTNRGRLTYEQYF
TGCGCCAGCACGACCAACAGGGGGAGGCTAACCTACGAGCAGTACTTC
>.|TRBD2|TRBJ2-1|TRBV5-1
CASSPGGLAGGPAYNEQFF
TGCGCCAGCAGCCCAGGGGGACTAGCGGGAGGGCCGGCTTACAATGAGCAGTTCTTC
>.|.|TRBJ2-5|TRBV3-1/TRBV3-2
CASSQGPARETQYF
TGTGCCAGCAGCCAAGGACCAGCGAGAGAGACCCAGTACTTC
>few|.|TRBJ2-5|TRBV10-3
CAISDRVGVSGREETQYF
TGTGCCATCAGTGATAGGGTCGGGGTCAGCGGGCGCGAAGAGACCCAGTACTTC
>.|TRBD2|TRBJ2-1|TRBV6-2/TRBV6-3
CASSYRGVSLSYNEQFF
TGTGCCAGCAGTTATCGGGGGGTGAGCCTGTCCTACAATGAGCAGTTCTTC
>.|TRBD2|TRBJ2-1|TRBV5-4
CASSWPSGSYNEQFF
TGTGCCAGCAGCTGGCCTAGCGGGAGCTACAATGAGCAGTTCTTC
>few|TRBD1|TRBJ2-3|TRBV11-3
CASSPRQGATDTQYF
TGTGCCAGCAGCCCGAGACAGGGTGCCACAGATACGCAGTATTTT
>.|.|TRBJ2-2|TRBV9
CASRRTIQGGELFF
TGTGCCAGCAGGCGAACCATTCAGGGCGGGGAGCTGTTTTTT
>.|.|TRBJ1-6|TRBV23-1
CASSQSLAASSYNSPLHF
TGCGCCAGCAGTCAATCGCTAGCAGCTTCCTCCTATAATTCACCCCTCCACTTT
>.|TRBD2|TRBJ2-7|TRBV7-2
CASSLAGLTVAGVQREQYF
TGTGCCAGCAGCTTAGCGGGATTGACTGTAGCGGGAGTTCAGCGCGAGCAGTACTTC
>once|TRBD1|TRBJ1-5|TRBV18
CASVGQTNQPQHF
TGTGCCAGCGTGGGACAGACTAATCAGCCCCAGCATTTT
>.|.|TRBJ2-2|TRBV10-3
CAISPNTGELFF
TGTGCCATCAGCCCTAACACCGGGGAGCTGTTTTTT
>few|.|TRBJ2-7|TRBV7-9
CASSRLVASEQYF
TGTGCCAGCAGCCGCCTAGTTGCTTCCGAGCAGTACTTC
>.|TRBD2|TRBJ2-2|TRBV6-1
CASSEMLAGGSEELFF
TGTGCCAGCAGTGAAATGCTAGCGGGAGGGTCAGAGGAGCTGTTTTTT
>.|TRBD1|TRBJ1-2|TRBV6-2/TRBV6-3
CASSSPGQGVYTF
TGTGCCAGCAGTTCTCCGGGACAGGGGGTCTACACCTTC
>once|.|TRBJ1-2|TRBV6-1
CASSEGPGREGYTF
TGTGCCAGCAGTGAAGGGCCAGGGAGGGAGGGCTACACCTTC
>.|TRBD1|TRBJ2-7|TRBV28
CASTSPFVIGTASYEQYF
TGTGCCAGCACCTCCCCGTTTGTTATCGGGACAGCTTCCTACGAGCAGTACTTC
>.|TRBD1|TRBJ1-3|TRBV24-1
CATSDPTGGGGNTIYF
TGTGCCACCAGTGACCCGACAGGGGGCGGCGGAAACACCATATATTTT
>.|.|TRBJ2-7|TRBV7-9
CASSPMTLVDSYEQYF
TGTGCCAGCAGCCCCATGACACTAGTGGATTCCTACGAGCAGTACTTC
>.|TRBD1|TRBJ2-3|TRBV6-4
CASSKLKTDRGRTDTQYF
TGTGCCAGCAGCAAACTCAAAACCGACAGGGGAAGGACAGATACGCAGTATTTT
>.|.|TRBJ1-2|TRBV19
CASSISSRVPGGYTF
TGTGCCAGTAGTATATCATCGAGGGTCCCGGGGGGCTACACCTTC
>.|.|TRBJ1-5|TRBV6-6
CASSRDINQPQHF
TGTGCCAGCAGTCGGGACATAAATCAGCCCCAGCATTTT
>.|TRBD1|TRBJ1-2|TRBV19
CASSIGDREFGYGYTF
TGTGCCAGTAGTATAGGGGACAGGGAATTCGGTTATGGCTACACCTTC
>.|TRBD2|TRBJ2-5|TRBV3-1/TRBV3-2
CASSQEGTSGRETQYF
TGTGCCAGCAGCCAAGAGGGGACTAGCGGGAGAGAGACCCAGTACTTC
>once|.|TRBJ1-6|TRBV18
CASSLSSYNSPLHF
TGTGCCAGCTCGCTTAGCTCCTATAATTCACCCCTCCACTTT
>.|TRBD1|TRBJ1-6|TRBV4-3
CASSQSSGTGGRSPLHF
TGCGCCAGCAGCCAGTCCTCCGGGACAGGGGGCCGTTCACCCCTCCACTTT
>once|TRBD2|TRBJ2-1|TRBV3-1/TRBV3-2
CASSRAGGPNEQFF
TGTGCCAGCAGCCGAGCGGGAGGCCCCAATGAGCAGTTCTTC
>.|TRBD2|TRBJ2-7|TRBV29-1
CSVEDRSSGGAYEQYF
TGCAGCGTTGAAGATCGCTCTAGCGGAGGGGCCTACGAGCAGTACTTC
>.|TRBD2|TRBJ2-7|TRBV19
CASSVAGTSGRIGSYEQYF
TGTGCCAGTAGTGTAGCCGGGACTAGCGGGAGGATTGGGTCCTACGAGCAGTACTTC
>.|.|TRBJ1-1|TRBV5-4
CASSRPRTVNTEAFF
TGTGCCAGCAGCCGACCGCGGACAGTAAACACTGAAGCTTTCTTT
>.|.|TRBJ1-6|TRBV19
CASSSLEGLNSPLHF
TGTGCCAGTAGTTCCCTGGAGGGCCTTAATTCACCCCTCCACTTT
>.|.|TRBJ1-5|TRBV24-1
CATSPQGMVQPQHF
TGTGCCACCAGTCCGCAGGGTATGGTCCAGCCCCAGCATTTT
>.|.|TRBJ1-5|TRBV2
CASALEHSNQPQHF
TGTGCCAGCGCCCTTGAACATAGCAATCAGCCCCAGCATTTT